The 25 T cell receptor beta chains in this list originate from one sample, sequenced in a study of blood T cell repertoires in COVID-19. Assay used: immunoSEQ multiplex PCR; TCRdb lists only in-frame clones, some missing. This table has just over 90,000 clones, around four fifths appearing once. Sequenced sample: peripheral blood. Receptor source: a human donor in a cohort sampled during active COVID-19.

This rearrangement joins TRBV3-1 (or the pseudogene TRBV3-2) to TRBJ1-2; 8 nucleotides agree with TRBD1. The V and J ends lost 4 bases and 2 bases, in that order; junction bases with no gene match: 6. The CDR3 extends over 15 amino acids. In germline, CDR1 is LGHDT, CDR2 YNNKEL (reference sequence). In DNA, the CDR3 is TGTGCCAGCAGCCCGCACGGACAGGGAAACTATGGCTACACCTTC. Translated, it gives CASSPHGQGNYGYTF.

This clone has only a few counts. The chain has TRBV21-1 and TRBJ1-2. TRBV21-1 corresponds to a pseudogene. The CDR3 runs to 18 residues. In DNA, the CDR3 is TGTGCCAGCAGCGCTTCGGGGGGAAAACCGGGACGGATCTCCGGCTACACCTTC. Translated: CASSASGGKPGRISGYTF.

The rearrangement joins TRBV7-9 to TRBJ2-1, with a possible D match to TRBD2 (5 bases). This CDR3 contains 15 residues. Germline assignment: CDR1 SEHNR and CDR2 FQNEAQ (reference sequence). The V end was cut by 7 bases, the J end by 2 bases, with 15 bases between. Here the CDR3 reads CASNGVAGAYNEQFF. The CDR3 coding sequence is TGTGCCAGCAACGGGGTAGCTGGGGCCTACAATGAGCAGTTCTTC.

J is TRBJ2-1 and V is TRBV3-1 (or the pseudogene TRBV3-2); unclear D gene. The CDR3 has 12 amino acids. V lost 3 bases and J 10 bases, leaving 10 bases between the germline ends. Germline V CDR1 and CDR2: LGHDT, YNNKEL (reference sequence). CDR3 amino acids: CASSQSVAEQFF. The CDR3 DNA is TGTGCCAGCAGCCAGTCAGTCGCCGAGCAGTTCTTC.

The chain recombines TRBV18 with TRBJ2-3; D is unresolved. V lost 2 bases and J 0 bases, leaving 9 bases between the germline ends. Germline V lookup: CDR1 KGHSH, CDR2 LQKENI. The CDR3 has 15 residues. The CDR3 protein is CASSPSTLSTDTQYF. The CDR3 nucleotides read TGTGCCAGCTCACCATCGACACTGAGCACAGATACGCAGTATTTT. Looking up the rest from reference TRBV18 and TRBJ2-3 gives the full variable domain: NAGVMQNPRHLVRRRGQEARLRCSPMKGHSHVYWYRQLPEEGLKFMVYLQKENIIDESGMPKERFSAEFPKEGPSILRIQQVVRGDSAAYFCASSPSTLSTDTQYFGPGTRLTVL.

The rearrangement links TRBV3-1 (or the pseudogene TRBV3-2) to TRBJ2-1; 8 bases agree with TRBD2. CDR3 size: 14 residues. Germline V lookup: CDR1 LGHDT, CDR2 YNNKEL (reference sequence). V shed 4 bases, J shed 9 bases, and the junction held 8 bases outside the gene matches. The CDR3 DNA follows: TGTGCCAGCAGCCTACAGGGTAGCGGGGTTGAGCAGTTCTTC. Translating gives CASSLQGSGVEQFF.

The chain is built from TRBV6-5 and TRBJ1-1, with D unresolved. The CDR3 sequence is 14 residues long. Per the germline V gene, CDR1 is MNHEY and CDR2 is SVGAGI. The V and J ends lost 7 bases and 1 base respectively, with 13 bases between them. In nucleotides, the CDR3 is TGTGCCAGCACCCTCGATGGGCGGAACACTGAAGCTTTCTTT. It encodes CASTLDGRNTEAFF.

The J gene is TRBJ2-5, the V gene TRBV28, with 9 bases aligning to TRBD1. The CDR3 sequence is 14 residues long. From germline, CDR1 is MDHEN and CDR2 SYDVKM. Germline trimming cut 6 bases from V and 4 bases from J; bases unmatched to any gene: 6. The CDR3 loop is CASRGTGGGETQYF. As DNA, the CDR3 is TGTGCCAGCAGGGGTACAGGGGGCGGAGAGACCCAGTACTTC.

The chain uses TRBV5-6 and TRBJ1-5, with no clear D. Trimming pared 1 base from V and 0 bases from J, leaving 8 bases between. The CDR3 has 15 amino acids. Looked up from germline, CDR1 is SGHDT and CDR2 is YYEEEE. The CDR3 sequence is CASSLSGYSNQPQHF. DNA of the CDR3: TGTGCCAGCAGCTTGTCGGGTTATAGCAATCAGCCCCAGCATTTT.

In this sample, this clone turned up once. This sequence joins TRBV28 and TRBJ1-4; TRBD1 matches 9 bases. J gave up 7 bases and V 7 bases, and 10 bases lay outside the gene matches. Germline-derived CDR1 and CDR2 are MDHEN and SYDVKM. The CDR3 extends over 15 amino acids. The CDR3 nucleotides read TGTGCCAGCAAACTCCGGGACAGGGTGTTTGAAAAACTGTTTTTT. Translated, it gives CASKLRDRVFEKLFF.

This chain connects TRBV20-1 to TRBJ2-5; TRBD2 matches 7 bases. Germline V lookup: CDR1 DFQATT, CDR2 SNEGSKA (reference sequence). The V gene end was trimmed by 3 bases and the J gene end by 3 bases; junction bases not matched to a gene: 7. The CDR3 is made up of 14 amino acids. The CDR3 protein is CSASQGSGKETQYF. The DNA for the CDR3 is TGCAGTGCTAGTCAAGGAAGCGGGAAAGAGACCCAGTACTTC.

The chain links TRBV20-1 to TRBJ1-1; tentative D call: TRBD1 (5 bases). The CDR3 runs 11 residues. The germline CDR1 and CDR2 sequences are DFQATT and SNEGSKA (reference sequence). CDR3 sequence: CSLDQGTEAFF. CDR3 nucleotide sequence: TGCAGCTTAGACCAGGGCACTGAAGCTTTCTTT.

The chain recombines TRBV3-1 (or the pseudogene TRBV3-2) with TRBJ1-6, with a possible D match to TRBD1 (5 bases). The germline V gene has CDR1 LGHDT and CDR2 YNNKEL (reference sequence). The length of the CDR3 is 14 residues. V lost 2 bases and J 8 bases, leaving 10 bases between the germline ends. The DNA for the CDR3 is TGTGCCAGCAGCCAACAGGGACTGTATTCACCCCTCCACTTT. Translation: CASSQQGLYSPLHF.

The chain carries TRBV18 and TRBJ1-2, with D possibly TRBD1 on 6 matching bases. Trimming took 5 bases from V and 1 from J, leaving 14 bases between them. The CDR3 totals 15 residues. Germline assignment: CDR1 KGHSH and CDR2 LQKENI. CDR3 sequence (DNA): TGTGCCAGCTCATTCTCTAGACAGGATAACTATGGCTACACCTTC. Translated: CASSFSRQDNYGYTF.

V usage is TRBV5-1 and J usage is TRBJ2-3; D uncertain. Between the trimmed V and J ends, which lost 6 bases and 1 base, there was a span of 9 bases. The CDR3 sequence is 13 residues long. Germline V CDR1 and CDR2: SGHRS, YFSETQ. CDR3 region: CASNRGGTDTQYF. In DNA, the CDR3 is TGCGCCAGCAATCGAGGTGGCACAGATACGCAGTATTTT.

The V gene is TRBV14, the J gene TRBJ2-5; 8 bases are a match to TRBD1. Germline CDR1 SGHDN, CDR2 FVKESK. V gave up 3 bases and J gave up 5 bases; unmatched junction bases: 2. This CDR3 has 13 residues. The CDR3 is CASSQHRGETQYF. The CDR3 nucleotides are TGTGCCAGCAGCCAGCACAGGGGGGAGACCCAGTACTTC.

The V gene is TRBV24-1, the J gene TRBJ2-5; D is perhaps TRBD2 (6 bases). Germline CDR1 KGHDR, CDR2 SFDVKD. This CDR3 spans 16 amino acids. Trimming pared 2 bases from V and 5 bases from J, leaving 17 bases between. CDR3 amino acids: CATSDSLSQGGETQYF. The CDR3 nucleotides read TGTGCCACCAGTGATTCTCTGAGTCAGGGAGGTGAGACCCAGTACTTC.

This sequence joins TRBV3-1 (or the pseudogene TRBV3-2) and TRBJ2-2; no definite D call. The germline V gene encodes CDR1 LGHDT and CDR2 YNNKEL (reference sequence). This CDR3 region has 13 residues. V was pared by 1 base and J by 4 bases, with 4 bases between. The CDR3 sequence is CASSQVSTGELFF. CDR3 DNA: TGTGCCAGCAGCCAAGTATCCACCGGGGAGCTGTTTTTT.

The rearrangement joins TRBV3-1 (or the pseudogene TRBV3-2) to TRBJ2-7; a possible D gene is TRBD1 (6 bases). CDR3 length equals 15 residues. V lost 1 base and J lost 3, with 13 bases in between. Germline V CDR1 and CDR2: LGHDT, YNNKEL (reference sequence). CDR3 sequence (DNA): TGTGCCAGCAGCCAAGGATCACAGGGTAACTACGAGCAGTACTTC. This translates into CASSQGSQGNYEQYF.

This sequence joins TRBV9 and TRBJ1-1, with D unclear. The CDR3 spans 13 residues. Germline values: CDR1 SGDLS, CDR2 YYNGEE. Between the trimmed V and J ends, which lost 3 bases and 1 base, there was a span of 7 bases. The DNA for the CDR3 is TGTGCCAGCAGCGCCGGAGGGAACACTGAAGCTTTCTTT. Translated: CASSAGGNTEAFF. Drawing the rest from reference TRBV9 and TRBJ1-1, the complete variable domain is DSGVTQTPKHLITATGQRVTLRCSPRSGDLSVYWYQQSLDQGLQFLIQYYNGEERAKGNILERFSAQQFPDLHSELNLSSLELGDSALYFCASSAGGNTEAFFGQGTRLTVV.

The CDR3 sequence: CASSIGQRTEGPQHF. The CDR3 nucleotides read TGTGCCAGTAGTATAGGCCAAAGGACAGAGGGGCCCCAGCATTTT. V gene TRBV19 combines with J gene TRBJ1-5; D may be TRBD1 (6 bases). V lost 1 base and J lost 9, with 16 bases in between. There are 15 residues in the CDR3. The V gene's germline CDR1 is LNHDA and CDR2 SQIVND (reference sequence).

This chain joins TRBV28 and TRBJ2-1; a possible D gene is TRBD1 (6 bases). The V gene's germline CDR1 is MDHEN and CDR2 SYDVKM. The CDR3 contains 16 residues. V was shortened by 2 bases and J by 4 bases, with 15 bases between the two germline ends. CDR3 sequence reads: CASSLLGQGTYNEQFF. DNA of the CDR3: TGTGCCAGCAGTTTACTGGGCCAGGGGACATACAATGAGCAGTTCTTC.

V usage is TRBV4-1 and J usage is TRBJ2-1, with 9 bases fitting TRBD2. This CDR3 has 16 amino acids. V lost 2 bases to trimming and J lost 4 bases; unmatched junction nucleotides: 6. Germline V gene lookup returns CDR1 MGHRA and CDR2 YSYEKL. The CDR3 DNA follows: TGCGCCAGCAGCCAACCGACTAGCGGAACGTACAATGAGCAGTTCTTC. Its protein product is CASSQPTSGTYNEQFF.

This clone was detected only once. The chain employs TRBV28 and TRBJ1-3; 7 nucleotides align to TRBD1. This CDR3 has 14 residues. V was clipped by 6 bases and J by 2 bases; unmatched bases: 4. Germline V gene sequence: CDR1 MDHEN, CDR2 SYDVKM. The CDR3 coding sequence is TGTGCCAGCAGCGGACAGGTCCCTGGAAACACCATATATTTT. Its translation is CASSGQVPGNTIYF.

Only one count was recorded for this clone. The V and J genes are TRBV28 and TRBJ2-7; 7 nucleotides line up with TRBD1. The ends lost 2 bases at V and 3 bases at J; junction bases unmatched: 4. Germline V gene sequence: CDR1 MDHEN, CDR2 SYDVKM. The CDR3 sequence is 14 residues long. The CDR3 region has the DNA TGTGCCAGCAGTTTACCGGCAGGGGGCTACGAGCAGTACTTC. It is translated as CASSLPAGGYEQYF.